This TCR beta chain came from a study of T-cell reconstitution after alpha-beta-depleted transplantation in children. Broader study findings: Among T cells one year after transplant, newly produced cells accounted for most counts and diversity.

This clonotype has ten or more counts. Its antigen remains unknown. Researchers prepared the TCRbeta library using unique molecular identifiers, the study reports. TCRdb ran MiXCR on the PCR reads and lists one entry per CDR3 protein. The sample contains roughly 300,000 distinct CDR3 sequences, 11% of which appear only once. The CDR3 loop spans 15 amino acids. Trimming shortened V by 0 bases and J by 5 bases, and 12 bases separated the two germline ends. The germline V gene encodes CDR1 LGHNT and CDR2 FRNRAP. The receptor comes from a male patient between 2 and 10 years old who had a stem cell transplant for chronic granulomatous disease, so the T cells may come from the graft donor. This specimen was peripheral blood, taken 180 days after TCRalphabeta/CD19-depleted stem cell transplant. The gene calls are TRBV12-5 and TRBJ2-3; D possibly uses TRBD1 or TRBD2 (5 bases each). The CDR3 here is CASGLVLGGVDTQYF. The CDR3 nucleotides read TGTGCTAGTGGTTTGGTACTTGGGGGTGTAGATACGCAGTATTTT.